A selection of T cell receptor beta chains follows, all from one sample in a study of patients and donors after allogeneic stem cell transplantation. From the RT-PCR reads, TCRdb called clonotypes with MiXCR, one entry per CDR3 protein. The sample has some 880,000 distinct CDR3 sequences, over 15% seen once. Sequencing was performed on blood, either unsorted or a sorted T cell fraction (not recorded which). The receptors come from a human donor who was either an allogeneic HSCT recipient or a stem cell or donor lymphocyte infusion donor (not recorded which). It is not recorded whose cells these are; they may come from a transplant donor. Each CDR3 is given with its conserved first and last residue. The order of the fields is D gene, clone size, V gene, J gene, CDR3 protein, CDR3 DNA. D genes are given only for firm matches. Some rows mark clone size as missing; the rest say once, few, many or name a class of expanded clone.

>.|.|TRBV6-2/TRBV6-3|TRBJ2-7
CASSYQWSSYEQYF
TGTGCCAGCAGTTACCAGTGGAGCTCCTACGAGCAGTACTTC
>.|few|TRBV16|TRBJ1-1
CASSQKFVRQNTEAFF
TGTGCCAGCAGCCAAAAGTTCGTTCGCCAGAACACTGAAGCTTTCTTT
>.|.|TRBV20-1|TRBJ2-1
CSARDLRAELEQFF
TGCAGTGCTAGAGATTTGAGAGCGGAACTTGAGCAGTTCTTC
>TRBD1|.|TRBV20-1|TRBJ1-2
CSASPGQIFDRYTF
TGCAGTGCTAGCCCGGGACAGATATTCGATCGCTACACCTTC
>TRBD1|.|TRBV19|TRBJ2-4
CASSEPTGNKNIQYF
TGTGCCAGTAGTGAGCCGACAGGGAACAAAAACATTCAGTACTTC
>.|few|TRBV29-1|TRBJ1-2
CSVEDEQGRSGYTF
TGCAGCGTTGAAGATGAACAGGGAAGGAGTGGCTACACCTTC
>TRBD1|few|TRBV12-3/TRBV12-4|TRBJ1-4
CASSPNRDSNEKLFF
TGTGCCAGCAGTCCCAACCGGGACAGTAATGAAAAACTGTTTTTT
>.|.|TRBV5-1|TRBJ1-6
CASSESSYNSPLHF
TGCGCCAGCAGCGAAAGCTCCTATAATTCACCCCTCCACTTT
>.|.|TRBV11-2|TRBJ1-4
CASSTEEGLYEKLFF
TGTGCCAGCAGCACCGAAGAGGGACTTTATGAAAAACTGTTTTTT
>TRBD1|few|TRBV7-9|TRBJ2-2
CASSFPAGTGDTGELFF
TGTGCCAGCAGCTTCCCCGCGGGGACAGGGGACACCGGGGAGCTGTTTTTT
>.|many|TRBV5-1|TRBJ2-2
CASSPLRVNTGELFF
TGCGCCAGCAGCCCCCTCAGGGTCAACACCGGGGAGCTGTTTTTT
>TRBD2|.|TRBV29-1|TRBJ2-1
CSVTGTSGGESYNEQFF
TGCAGCGTTACCGGGACTAGCGGGGGCGAATCCTACAATGAGCAGTTCTTC
>.|few|TRBV3-1|TRBJ2-5
CASRRTPSTSSRTQYF
TGTGCCAGCAGACGTACTCCAAGCACCAGCTCTCGGACCCAGTACTTC
>.|few|TRBV20-1|TRBJ2-3
CSARDQWLRTDTQYF
TGCAGTGCTAGAGATCAATGGCTTCGCACAGATACGCAGTATTTT
>.|few|TRBV29-1|TRBJ1-2
CSAGIGGRGSNYGYTF
TGCAGCGCGGGGATTGGTGGAAGGGGGTCCAACTATGGCTACACCTTC
>.|few|TRBV4-2|TRBJ2-7
CASSQVGTASYEQYF
TGTGCCAGCAGCCAAGTTGGTACGGCCTCCTACGAGCAGTACTTC
>.|few|TRBV7-9|TRBJ2-7
CASGGSPSYEQYF
TGTGCCTCCGGGGGTTCCCCCTCCTACGAGCAGTACTTC
>TRBD2|.|TRBV7-3|TRBJ2-1
CASSTTPGLAGDRYNEQFF
TGTGCCAGCAGCACAACACCCGGACTAGCGGGGGATCGCTACAATGAGCAGTTCTTC
>.|.|TRBV15|TRBJ1-1
CATSREGGNTEAFF
TGTGCCACCAGCAGGGAGGGCGGAAACACTGAAGCTTTCTTT
>TRBD1|.|TRBV5-1|TRBJ1-4
CASRRGQGGTNEKLFF
TGCGCCAGCAGACGGGGACAGGGGGGGACTAATGAAAAACTGTTTTTT
>.|many|TRBV6-5|TRBJ2-7
CASSYWVGREQDEQYF
TGTGCCAGCAGTTACTGGGTTGGCAGGGAGCAAGACGAGCAGTACTTC
>.|few|TRBV13|TRBJ2-2
CASSSQEGVNTGELFF
TGTGCCAGCAGCTCCCAAGAGGGGGTGAACACCGGGGAGCTGTTTTTT
>TRBD2|.|TRBV6-1|TRBJ2-3
CASQGTSGARGDTQYF
TGTGCCAGCCAAGGGACTAGCGGGGCCAGAGGAGATACGCAGTATTTT
>.|few|TRBV6-1|TRBJ1-1
CATKWRGPNTEAFF
TGTGCCACTAAATGGAGGGGTCCGAACACTGAAGCTTTCTTT
>.|.|TRBV5-4|TRBJ2-2
CASSPPTTTGELFF
TGTGCCAGCAGCCCGCCGACAACCACCGGGGAGCTGTTTTTT
>.|few|TRBV7-9|TRBJ1-1
CASSFEQRPEAFF
TGTGCCAGCAGCTTCGAACAGCGACCTGAAGCTTTCTTT